These 11 T cell receptor beta chains share one sample of origin, sequenced in a study of blood T cell repertoires in COVID-19. The table came from immunoSEQ multiplex PCR; TCRdb's copy has only in-frame clones and leaves some out. The table records about 35,000 clones, about nine tenths of them present only once. The sequenced material came from peripheral blood. Source of these receptors: a man older than 75 with active COVID-19.

This clone was observed a handful of times. The chain recombines TRBV18 with TRBJ2-1; 15 positions match TRBD2. This CDR3 is built from 16 residues. CDR1 is KGHSH, CDR2 LQKENI, per germline. V lost 3 bases and J lost 7; bases outside the gene matches: 4. The CDR3 DNA reads as TGTGCCAGCTCACCCGGACTAGCGGGAGGGGTAAATGAGCAGTTCTTC. Protein sequence: CASSPGLAGGVNEQFF.

This clone has just a few counts. The chain has TRBV18 and TRBJ1-5; maybe TRBD1 (6 bases). In germline, CDR1 is KGHSH, CDR2 LQKENI. Trimming left V 4 bases short and J 1 base short, with 8 bases between. The CDR3 has 14 residues. CDR3: CASSQGTSNQPQHF. CDR3 nucleotide sequence: TGTGCCAGCTCACAGGGGACAAGCAATCAGCCCCAGCATTTT.

The chain is built from TRBV7-2 and TRBJ2-7, with 8 bases fitting TRBD1. The germline V gene has CDR1 SGHTA and CDR2 FQGNSA. This CDR3 region has 15 residues. V dropped 3 bases and J dropped 3; count of bases not matched to a gene: 7. The CDR3 DNA is TGTGCCAGCAGCTTTTCTCCAGGGGGCTACTACGAGCAGTACTTC. Translated, it gives CASSFSPGGYYEQYF.

This chain links TRBV7-9 with TRBJ1-1, with a possible D match to TRBD1 (5 bases). The germline V gene encodes CDR1 SEHNR and CDR2 FQNEAQ (reference sequence). This CDR3 is built from 14 residues. Between the trimmed V and J ends, which lost 0 bases and 2 bases, there was a span of 7 bases. CDR3 protein: CASSLAGGNTEAFF. CDR3 sequence (DNA): TGTGCCAGCAGCTTAGCGGGGGGAAACACTGAAGCTTTCTTT.

The chain employs TRBV13 and TRBJ2-5; 11 nucleotides match TRBD1. The CDR3 sequence is 15 residues long. Germline trimming cut 5 bases from V and 5 bases from J; bases unmatched to any gene: 7. The germline gives CDR1 PRHDT, CDR2 FYEKMQ (reference sequence). This chain's CDR3 is CASSPRTGGQETQYF. The CDR3 DNA follows: TGTGCCAGCAGCCCCAGGACAGGGGGCCAGGAGACCCAGTACTTC.

This chain uses TRBV27 with TRBJ1-5, with unresolved D. Germline CDR1 MNHEY, CDR2 SMNVEV (reference sequence). The CDR3 covers 13 residues. V was cut by 4 bases and J by 4 bases, with 8 bases left in between. CDR3 in DNA: TGTGCCAGCAGTTCTCAGGATAATCAGCCCCAGCATTTT. Protein sequence: CASSSQDNQPQHF.

The chain employs TRBV19 and TRBJ2-6; TRBD1 might be the D (6 bases). The CDR3 spans 16 residues. V lost 5 bases and J 2 bases, leaving 13 bases between the germline ends. From germline, CDR1 is LNHDA and CDR2 SQIVND (reference sequence). CDR3 coding DNA: TGTGCCAGTAGTGGGAGTGGGGGCCCTGGGGCCAACGTCCTGACTTTC. Protein product: CASSGSGGPGANVLTF.

The rearrangement uses TRBV29-1 and TRBJ1-1; the D gene is possibly TRBD1 (5 bases). From germline, CDR1 is SQVTM and CDR2 ANQGSEA. Trimming removed 1 base from V and 6 bases from J, with 21 bases in between. There are 16 residues in the CDR3. Here the CDR3 DNA reads TGCAGCGTTGAAGGGGATCTAACAGGAGATGGCGCTGAAGCTTTCTTT. Residues: CSVEGDLTGDGAEAFF.

The chain has TRBV4-3 and TRBJ2-7; 9 bases are a match to TRBD1. V lost 4 bases to trimming and J lost 1 base; unmatched junction nucleotides: 2. CDR1 and CDR2 from the germline V gene are LGHNA and YSLEER. CDR3 size: 14 residues. DNA for the CDR3: TGCGCCAGCAGCCTGGGACAGGGTTCCTACGAGCAGTACTTC. It specifies CASSLGQGSYEQYF.

This clone was seen a few times. This chain uses TRBV5-1 with TRBJ2-7; possible D gene TRBD2, 5 bases. Germline lookup yields CDR1 SGHRS and CDR2 YFSETQ. This CDR3 is built from 16 residues. V was cut by 0 bases and J by 3 bases, with 16 bases left in between. CDR3: CASSLGADFEGYEQYF. CDR3 coding DNA: TGCGCCAGCAGCTTGGGGGCCGACTTCGAGGGCTACGAGCAGTACTTC.

The chain combines TRBV6-2 or TRBV6-3 with TRBJ2-5; TRBD2 might be the D (6 bases). This CDR3 is 17 amino acids long. V lost 5 bases and J 4 bases, leaving 23 bases between the germline ends. CDR1 is MNHEY and CDR2 is SVGEGT in the germline V gene. The CDR3 here is CASSGNRRETERETQYF. The CDR3 DNA sequence: TGTGCCAGCAGTGGGAACCGGCGGGAAACGGAACGAGAGACCCAGTACTTC.